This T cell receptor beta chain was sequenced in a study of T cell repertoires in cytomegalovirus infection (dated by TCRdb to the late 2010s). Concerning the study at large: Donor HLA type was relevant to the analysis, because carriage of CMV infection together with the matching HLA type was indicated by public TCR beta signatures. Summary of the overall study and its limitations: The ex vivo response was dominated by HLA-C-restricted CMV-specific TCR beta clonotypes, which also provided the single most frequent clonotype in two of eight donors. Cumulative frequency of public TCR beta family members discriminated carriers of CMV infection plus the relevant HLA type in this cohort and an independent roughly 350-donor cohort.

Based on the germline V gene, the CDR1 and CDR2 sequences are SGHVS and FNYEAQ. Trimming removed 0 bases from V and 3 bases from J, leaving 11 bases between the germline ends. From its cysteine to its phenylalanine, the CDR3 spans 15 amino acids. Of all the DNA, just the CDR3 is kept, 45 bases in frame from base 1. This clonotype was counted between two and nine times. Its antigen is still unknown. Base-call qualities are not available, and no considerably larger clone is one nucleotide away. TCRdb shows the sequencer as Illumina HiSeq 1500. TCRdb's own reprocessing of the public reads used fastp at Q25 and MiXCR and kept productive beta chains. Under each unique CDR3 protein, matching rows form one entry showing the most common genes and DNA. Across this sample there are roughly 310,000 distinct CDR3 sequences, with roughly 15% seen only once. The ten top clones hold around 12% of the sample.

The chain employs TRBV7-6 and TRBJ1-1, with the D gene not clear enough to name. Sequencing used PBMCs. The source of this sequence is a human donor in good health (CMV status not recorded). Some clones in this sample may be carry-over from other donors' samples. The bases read TGTGCCAGCAGCTTAGCGGCAGCCCCGGACACTGAAGCTTTCTTT. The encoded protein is CASSLAAAPDTEAFF.